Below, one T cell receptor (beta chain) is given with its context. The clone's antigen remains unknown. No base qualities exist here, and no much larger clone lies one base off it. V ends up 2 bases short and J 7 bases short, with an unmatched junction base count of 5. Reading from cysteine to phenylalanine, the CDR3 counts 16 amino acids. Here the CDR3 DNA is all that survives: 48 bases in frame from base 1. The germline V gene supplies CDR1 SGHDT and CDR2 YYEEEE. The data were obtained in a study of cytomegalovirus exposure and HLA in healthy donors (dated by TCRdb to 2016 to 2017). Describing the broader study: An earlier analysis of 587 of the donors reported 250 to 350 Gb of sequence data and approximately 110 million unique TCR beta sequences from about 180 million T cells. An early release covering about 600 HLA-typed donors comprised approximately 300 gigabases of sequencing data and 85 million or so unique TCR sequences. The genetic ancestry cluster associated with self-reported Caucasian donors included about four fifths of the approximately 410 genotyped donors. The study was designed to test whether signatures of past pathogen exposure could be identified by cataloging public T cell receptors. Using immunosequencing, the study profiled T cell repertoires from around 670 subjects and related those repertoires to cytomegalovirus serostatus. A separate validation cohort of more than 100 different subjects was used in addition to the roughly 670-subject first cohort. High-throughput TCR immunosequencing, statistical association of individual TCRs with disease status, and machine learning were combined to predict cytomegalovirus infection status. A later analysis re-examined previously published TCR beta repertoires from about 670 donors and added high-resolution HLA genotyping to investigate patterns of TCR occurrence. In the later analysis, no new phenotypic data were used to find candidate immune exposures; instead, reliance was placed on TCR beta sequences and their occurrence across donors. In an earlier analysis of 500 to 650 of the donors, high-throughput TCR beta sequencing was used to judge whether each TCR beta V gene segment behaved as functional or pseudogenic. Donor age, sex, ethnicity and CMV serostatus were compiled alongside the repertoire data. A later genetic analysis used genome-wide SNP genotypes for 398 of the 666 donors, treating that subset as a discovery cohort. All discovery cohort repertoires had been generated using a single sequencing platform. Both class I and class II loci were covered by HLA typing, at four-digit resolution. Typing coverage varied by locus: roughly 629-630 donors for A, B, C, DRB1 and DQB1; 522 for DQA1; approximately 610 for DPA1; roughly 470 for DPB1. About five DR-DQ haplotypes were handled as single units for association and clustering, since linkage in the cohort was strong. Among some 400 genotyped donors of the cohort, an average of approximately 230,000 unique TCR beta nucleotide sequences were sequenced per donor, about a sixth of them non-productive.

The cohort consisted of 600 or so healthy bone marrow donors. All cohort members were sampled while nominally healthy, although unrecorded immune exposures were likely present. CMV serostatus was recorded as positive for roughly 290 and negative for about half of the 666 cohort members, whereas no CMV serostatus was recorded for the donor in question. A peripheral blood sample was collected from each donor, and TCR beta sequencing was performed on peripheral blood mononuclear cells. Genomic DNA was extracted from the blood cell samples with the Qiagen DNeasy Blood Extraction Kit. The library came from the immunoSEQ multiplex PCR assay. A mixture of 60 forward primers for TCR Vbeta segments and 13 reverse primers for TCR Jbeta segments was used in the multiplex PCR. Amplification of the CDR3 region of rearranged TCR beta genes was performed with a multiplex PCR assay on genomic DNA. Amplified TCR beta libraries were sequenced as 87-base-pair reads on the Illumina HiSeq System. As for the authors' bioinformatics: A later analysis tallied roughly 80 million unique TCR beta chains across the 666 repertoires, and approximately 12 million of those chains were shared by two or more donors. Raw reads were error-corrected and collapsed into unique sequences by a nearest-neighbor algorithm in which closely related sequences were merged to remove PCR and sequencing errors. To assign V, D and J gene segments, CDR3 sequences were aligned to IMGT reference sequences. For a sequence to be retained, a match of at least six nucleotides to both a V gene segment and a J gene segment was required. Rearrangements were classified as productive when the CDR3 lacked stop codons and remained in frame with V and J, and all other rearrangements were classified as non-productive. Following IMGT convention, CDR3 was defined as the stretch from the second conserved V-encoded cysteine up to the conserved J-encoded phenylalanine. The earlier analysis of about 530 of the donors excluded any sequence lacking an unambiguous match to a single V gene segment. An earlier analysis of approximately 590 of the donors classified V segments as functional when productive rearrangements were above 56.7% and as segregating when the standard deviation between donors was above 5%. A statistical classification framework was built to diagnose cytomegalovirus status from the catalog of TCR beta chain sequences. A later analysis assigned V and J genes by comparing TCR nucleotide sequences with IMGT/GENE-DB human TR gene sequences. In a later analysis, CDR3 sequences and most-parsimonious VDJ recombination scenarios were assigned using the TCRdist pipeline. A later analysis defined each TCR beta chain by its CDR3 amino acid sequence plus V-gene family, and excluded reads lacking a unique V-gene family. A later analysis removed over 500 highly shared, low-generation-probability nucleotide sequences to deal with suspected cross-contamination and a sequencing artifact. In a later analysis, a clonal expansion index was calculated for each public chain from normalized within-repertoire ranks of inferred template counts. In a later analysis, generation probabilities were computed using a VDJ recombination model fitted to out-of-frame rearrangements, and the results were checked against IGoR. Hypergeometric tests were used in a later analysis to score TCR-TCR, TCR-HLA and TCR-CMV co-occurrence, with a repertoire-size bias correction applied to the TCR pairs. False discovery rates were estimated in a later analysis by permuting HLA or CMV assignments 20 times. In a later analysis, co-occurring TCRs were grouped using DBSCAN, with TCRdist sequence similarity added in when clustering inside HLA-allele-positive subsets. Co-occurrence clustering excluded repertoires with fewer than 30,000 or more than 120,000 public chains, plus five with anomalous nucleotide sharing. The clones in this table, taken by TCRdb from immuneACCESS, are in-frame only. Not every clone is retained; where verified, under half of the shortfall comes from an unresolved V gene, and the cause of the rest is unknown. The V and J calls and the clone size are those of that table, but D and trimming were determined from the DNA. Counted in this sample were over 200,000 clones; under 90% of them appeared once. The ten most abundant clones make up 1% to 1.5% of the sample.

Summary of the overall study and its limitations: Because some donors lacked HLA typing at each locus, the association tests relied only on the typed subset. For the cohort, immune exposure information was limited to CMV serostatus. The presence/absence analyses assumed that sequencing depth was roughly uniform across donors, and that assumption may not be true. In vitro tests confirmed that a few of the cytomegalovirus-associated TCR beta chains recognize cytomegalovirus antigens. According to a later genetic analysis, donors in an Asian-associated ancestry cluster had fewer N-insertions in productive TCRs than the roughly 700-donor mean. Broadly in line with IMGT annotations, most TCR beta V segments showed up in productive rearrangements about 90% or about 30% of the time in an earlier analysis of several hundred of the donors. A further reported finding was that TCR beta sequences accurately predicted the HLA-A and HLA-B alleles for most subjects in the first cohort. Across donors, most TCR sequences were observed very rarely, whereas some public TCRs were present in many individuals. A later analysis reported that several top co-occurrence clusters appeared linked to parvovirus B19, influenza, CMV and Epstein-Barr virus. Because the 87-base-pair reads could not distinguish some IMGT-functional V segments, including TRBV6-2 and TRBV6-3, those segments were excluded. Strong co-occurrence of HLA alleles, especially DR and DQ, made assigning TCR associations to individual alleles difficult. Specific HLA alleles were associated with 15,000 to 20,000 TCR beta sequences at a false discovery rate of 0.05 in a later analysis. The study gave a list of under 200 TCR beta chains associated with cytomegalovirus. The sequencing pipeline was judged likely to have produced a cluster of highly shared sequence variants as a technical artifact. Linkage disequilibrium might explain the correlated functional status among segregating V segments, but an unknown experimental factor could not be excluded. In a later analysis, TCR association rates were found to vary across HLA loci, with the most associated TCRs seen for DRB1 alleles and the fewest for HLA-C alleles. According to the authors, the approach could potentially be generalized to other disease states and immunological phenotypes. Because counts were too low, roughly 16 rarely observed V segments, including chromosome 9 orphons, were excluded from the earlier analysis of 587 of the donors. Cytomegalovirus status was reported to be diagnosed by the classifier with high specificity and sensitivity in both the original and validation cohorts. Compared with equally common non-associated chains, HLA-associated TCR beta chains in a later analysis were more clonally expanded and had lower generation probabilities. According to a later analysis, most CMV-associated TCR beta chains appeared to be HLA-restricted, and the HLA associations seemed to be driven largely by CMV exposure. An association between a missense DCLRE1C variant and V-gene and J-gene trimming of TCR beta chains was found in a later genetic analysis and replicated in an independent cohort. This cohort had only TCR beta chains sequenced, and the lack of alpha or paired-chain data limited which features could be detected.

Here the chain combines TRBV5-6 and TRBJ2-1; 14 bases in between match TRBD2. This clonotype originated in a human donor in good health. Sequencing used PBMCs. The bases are TGTGCCAGCAGCTTCTGGGGACTAGCGGGAGAAAATGAGCAGTTCTTC. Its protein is CASSFWGLAGENEQFF.